Only a few counts were recorded for the clone carrying this TCR beta chain. The sample comes from a study of blood T cells in healthy people across ages. Peripheral blood, about 10 milliliters per donor, was collected. The second PCR ran about 6 to 12 cycles with a sample-barcoded 5' primer and J-beta primers. TCRdb re-called the 5' RACE reads with MiXCR, one entry per CDR3 protein. The profile shows about 1.4 million distinct CDR3 sequences, roughly 64% of them singletons. The CDR3 has 12 residues. J lost 8 bases, V lost 4 bases, and 5 bases had no gene match. CDR1 SGHAT and CDR2 FQDESV come from the germline V gene (reference sequence).

The sample consisted of blood. This chain connects TRBV11-1 to TRBJ2-7; 7 bases agree with TRBD1. The TCR originated in a man aged 18 to 29 in good health. The CDR3: CASSSTGTQQYF. In DNA form, the CDR3 reads TGTGCCAGCAGCTCGACAGGGACCCAGCAGTACTTC.